A single sample gave rise to the 12 T cell receptor beta chains below, sequenced in a study of type 1 and type 2 diabetes patients. The PCR template was genomic DNA. The TCR beta CDR3 region was amplified using 30 forward and 13 reverse primers. Each CDR3 protein is one row after TCRdb ran MiXCR on the multiplex PCR reads. The sample contains some 250,000 distinct CDR3 sequences, around 50% of which appear only once. Source material: peripheral blood mononuclear cells (PBMCs). These receptors came from a man younger than 30 with type 2 diabetes.

V and J are TRBV24-1 and TRBJ2-1; TRBD2 agrees at 11 bases. Germline V lookup: CDR1 KGHDR, CDR2 SFDVKD. J was trimmed by 8 bases and V by 4 bases; bases with no gene match: 9. The CDR3 spans 16 residues. The CDR3, as DNA: TGTGCCACCAGTGACACCGATGGACTAGCGGGTGATGAGCAGTTCTTC. Translation gives CATSDTDGLAGDEQFF.

This rearrangement joins TRBV19 to TRBJ1-1; no clear D gene. The germline CDR1 and CDR2 sequences are LNHDA and SQIVND (reference sequence). Trimming took 11 bases from V and 1 from J, leaving 14 bases between them. There are 13 residues in the CDR3. The CDR3 nucleotides are TGTGCCTGGAGTATTGGCCAGAACACTGAAGCTTTCTTT. Amino acids: CAWSIGQNTEAFF. The full variable domain, its missing parts supplied by reference TRBV19 and TRBJ1-1, is DGGITQSPKYLFRKEGQNVTLSCEQNLNHDAMYWYRQDPGQGLRLIYYSQIVNDFQKGDIAEGYSVSREKKESFPLTVTSAQKNPTAFYLCAWSIGQNTEAFFGQGTRLTVV.

This clonotype was observed a few times. The rearrangement uses TRBV20-1 and TRBJ2-7; 8 nucleotides line up with TRBD1. The CDR3 runs 14 residues. Germline V gene lookup returns CDR1 DFQATT and CDR2 SNEGSKA (reference sequence). CDR3 DNA: TGCAGCCCTGATCCGGGACAGGTATCCTACGAGCAGTACTTC. It translates to CSPDPGQVSYEQYF.

This clonotype was seen a few times. The rearrangement uses TRBV6-6 and TRBJ1-5, with unresolved D. This CDR3 is 11 amino acids long. Germline V gene lookup returns CDR1 MNHNY and CDR2 SVGAGI (reference sequence). V was shortened by 5 bases and J by 6 bases, with 5 bases between the two germline ends. CDR3 amino acids: CASSRTQPQHF. The CDR3 DNA follows: TGTGCCAGCAGTCGCACTCAGCCCCAGCATTTT.

The chain joins TRBV6-6 to TRBJ2-5; 9 nucleotides line up with TRBD2. Germline-derived CDR1 and CDR2 are MNHNY and SVGAGI (reference sequence). J gave up 6 bases and V 5 bases, and 10 bases lay outside the gene matches. The CDR3 sequence is 15 residues long. The CDR3 loop is CASSRGAGGLKTQYF. DNA for the CDR3: TGTGCCAGCAGTCGCGGGGCGGGGGGGCTGAAGACCCAGTACTTC.

J is TRBJ1-1 and V is TRBV28, with D unresolved. Germline CDR1 is MDHEN and CDR2 is SYDVKM. Trimming stripped 0 bases from V and 10 bases from J, with 6 bases between. The length of the CDR3 is 11 residues. The CDR3 protein is CASSLWPLAFF. The DNA for the CDR3 is TGTGCCAGCAGTTTATGGCCTCTAGCTTTCTTT.

The chain carries TRBV9 and TRBJ2-3, with 10 bases lining up with TRBD2. Germline V gene lookup returns CDR1 SGDLS and CDR2 YYNGEE. The CDR3 extends over 17 amino acids. The ends lost 2 bases at V and 2 bases at J; junction bases unmatched: 8. The CDR3 sequence: CASSVERTSGATDTQYF. The CDR3 DNA reads TGTGCCAGCAGCGTTGAGAGAACTAGCGGGGCCACAGATACGCAGTATTTT.

This chain uses TRBV4-3 with TRBJ1-2; D is undetermined. In germline, CDR1 is LGHNA, CDR2 YSLEER. The V end was cut by 4 bases, the J end by 6 bases, with 15 bases between. The length of the CDR3 is 14 residues. This chain's CDR3 is CASSPPGTFDGYTF. The CDR3 DNA follows: TGCGCCAGCAGCCCCCCTGGTACCTTCGATGGCTACACCTTC.

V gene TRBV6-4 combines with J gene TRBJ1-2, with 7 bases fitting TRBD1. V was clipped by 6 bases and J by 7 bases; unmatched bases: 5. The CDR3 spans 12 residues. Germline CDR1 is MRHNA and CDR2 is SNTAGT. The CDR3 DNA sequence: TGTGCCAGCAGCCAAGGGGGCGGTGGCTACACCTTC. Protein sequence: CASSQGGGGYTF.

The rearrangement uses TRBV14 and TRBJ2-3, with D perhaps TRBD1 (6 bases). Germline CDR1 SGHDN, CDR2 FVKESK. V lost 4 bases and J 5 bases, leaving 13 bases between the germline ends. The CDR3 is 14 amino acids. The CDR3 loop reads CASSLRGPGDTQYF. For the CDR3, the DNA is TGTGCCAGCAGCCTCAGGGGTCCGGGAGATACGCAGTATTTT.

The rearrangement links TRBV13 to TRBJ2-3, with D possibly being TRBD1 (5 bases). V lost 5 bases, J lost 2 bases, and 17 bases lay in between. The CDR3 length is 16 residues. CDR1 is PRHDT, CDR2 FYEKMQ, per germline (reference sequence). CDR3: CASSPRVGPFTDTQYF. The CDR3 region has the DNA TGTGCCAGCAGCCCCAGGGTAGGGCCATTCACAGATACGCAGTATTTT.

V usage is TRBV30 and J usage is TRBJ2-2, with 7 bases that match TRBD2. The germline gives CDR1 GTSNPN, CDR2 SVGIG (reference sequence). This CDR3 is built from 15 residues. V was clipped by 1 base and J by 4 bases; unmatched bases: 6. The CDR3 spells CAWSEIAGGTGELFF. The CDR3 bases are TGTGCCTGGAGTGAGATAGCGGGTGGCACCGGGGAGCTGTTTTTT.